Listed below are T cell receptor beta chains from one sample, sequenced in a study of T cell changes during pregnancy in multiple sclerosis. The data were produced by immunoSEQ multiplex PCR, yet TCRdb's version contains in-frame clones alone and is incomplete. The sample contains tens of thousands of clones, 91% of which appear only once. Sequenced here: CD8+ T cells from peripheral blood mononuclear cells, sampled after pregnancy. These receptors all come from a female donor with multiple sclerosis, enrolled in a pregnancy study. Each CDR3 is given with its conserved first and last residue. D genes are given only for firm matches. Expanded clones get a size class; other rows say once, few or many, or leave the size out.

D gene,V gene,clone size,J gene,CDR3 protein,CDR3 DNA
-,TRBV18,-,TRBJ1-1,CASSPPGRGTGRDTEAFF,TGTGCCAGCTCACCACCGGGAAGGGGGACCGGTAGGGACACTGAAGCTTTCTTT
TRBD1,TRBV18,-,TRBJ2-3,CASSTGTGDTDTQYF,TGTGCCAGCTCAACCGGGACAGGGGACACAGATACGCAGTATTTT
TRBD2,TRBV4-1,-,TRBJ2-7,CASSQDFLAGTYEQYF,TGCGCCAGCAGCCAAGATTTTCTAGCGGGAACCTACGAGCAGTACTTC
TRBD1,TRBV19,-,TRBJ1-1,CASIPPGQERTEAFF,TGTGCCAGTATCCCCCCGGGACAGGAGCGCACTGAAGCTTTCTTT
TRBD2,TRBV4-2,-,TRBJ2-1,CASSPPGGTGTYDEQFF,TGTGCCAGCAGTCCCCCCGGGGGGACCGGGACCTATGATGAGCAGTTCTTC
TRBD2,TRBV9,-,TRBJ2-2,CASSVEGGRGGPNTGELFF,TGTGCCAGCAGCGTAGAGGGAGGGCGGGGGGGCCCCAACACCGGGGAGCTGTTTTTT
-,TRBV4-2,medium-sized,TRBJ2-7,CASSQDQPSEPYEQYF,TGTGCCAGCAGCCAAGATCAGCCTAGCGAGCCCTACGAGCAGTACTTC
-,TRBV16,-,TRBJ1-1,CASSPSQGGTEAFF,TGTGCCAGCAGCCCGTCTCAGGGTGGCACTGAAGCTTTCTTT
TRBD2,TRBV5-5,-,TRBJ2-2,CASSLGGSLWELFF,TGTGCCAGCAGCTTGGGCGGGAGTTTGTGGGAGCTGTTTTTT
-,TRBV7-8,-,TRBJ1-2,CASSGPRTDPSYGYTF,TGTGCCAGCAGCGGTCCTAGGACAGACCCTTCCTATGGCTACACCTTC
-,TRBV28,-,TRBJ1-5,CASSLSGINQPQHF,TGTGCCAGCAGTTTATCGGGGATTAATCAGCCCCAGCATTTT
-,TRBV5-1,-,TRBJ2-7,CASSLGATAFSYEQYF,TGCGCCAGCAGCTTGGGTGCGACAGCATTCTCCTACGAGCAGTACTTC
-,TRBV10-3,few,TRBJ1-1,CAISFGTEAFF,TGTGCCATCAGCTTCGGGACTGAAGCTTTCTTT
-,TRBV11-2,-,TRBJ2-4,CASSLETGLAKNIQYF,TGTGCCAGCAGCTTAGAAACAGGTCTAGCCAAAAACATTCAGTACTTC
-,TRBV7-9,-,TRBJ1-1,CASSIFEGKAFF,TGTGCCAGCAGCATCTTCGAGGGCAAAGCTTTCTTT
-,TRBV9,-,TRBJ1-2,CASSTGYRGDGYTF,TGTGCCAGCAGCACCGGTTATAGGGGTGATGGCTACACCTTC
TRBD1,TRBV12-5,-,TRBJ1-4,CASGLDDRVLFF,TGTGCTAGTGGTCTTGATGACAGGGTTCTGTTTTTT
TRBD1,TRBV30,-,TRBJ1-4,CAWSGYTGALEKLFF,TGTGCCTGGAGTGGGTACACAGGGGCCCTGGAAAAACTGTTTTTT
TRBD1,TRBV4-1,once,TRBJ2-2,CASMHIPGQGNTGELFF,TGCGCCAGCATGCACATACCGGGACAGGGGAACACCGGGGAGCTGTTTTTT
TRBD1,TRBV9,-,TRBJ1-2,CASSAEDRDGYTF,TGTGCCAGCAGCGCCGAGGACAGGGATGGCTACACCTTC
TRBD1,TRBV5-1,-,TRBJ1-2,CASSPGTGKGYTF,TGCGCCAGCAGCCCCGGGACAGGGAAAGGCTACACCTTC
TRBD2,TRBV5-4,-,TRBJ2-1,CASSTSGSSYNEQFF,TGTGCCAGCAGCACTAGCGGGAGTTCATACAATGAGCAGTTCTTC
TRBD1,TRBV19,medium-sized,TRBJ1-1,CASSISFWFGQGNTEAFF,TGTGCCAGTAGTATAAGTTTTTGGTTCGGACAGGGCAACACTGAAGCTTTCTTT
TRBD1,TRBV6-5,few,TRBJ1-2,CASSVGRGRMYGYTF,TGTGCCAGCAGTGTCGGAAGGGGGCGAATGTATGGCTACACCTTC
TRBD1,TRBV7-6,-,TRBJ1-3,CASSLPRTGGSGNTIYF,TGTGCCAGCAGCCTTCCTAGGACAGGCGGCTCTGGAAACACCATATATTTT
-,TRBV5-6,-,TRBJ2-1,CASSLAYSTQLADNNEQFF,TGTGCCAGCAGCTTGGCCTACTCAACCCAGTTAGCGGACAACAATGAGCAGTTCTTC
TRBD1,TRBV27,-,TRBJ1-1,CASSLPGGAEAFF,TGTGCCAGCAGTTTGCCAGGGGGCGCTGAAGCTTTCTTT
-,TRBV2,-,TRBJ1-1,CASRTGTEAFF,TGTGCCAGCAGAACGGGGACTGAAGCTTTCTTT
TRBD1,TRBV5-4,-,TRBJ1-4,CASSSFDRGEKLFF,TGTGCCAGCAGTTCTTTTGACAGGGGTGAAAAACTGTTTTTT
-,TRBV5-4,-,TRBJ1-1,CASSSGFGGAGWWPTEAFF,TGTGCCAGCAGCTCCGGGTTCGGGGGGGCAGGATGGTGGCCCACTGAAGCTTTCTTT
TRBD2,TRBV6-1,-,TRBJ2-7,CASSEAPGRLAAYEQYF,TGTGCCAGCAGTGAAGCCCCAGGGCGACTAGCGGCCTACGAGCAGTACTTC
-,TRBV11-2,once,TRBJ1-2,CASSSPEGTAYYGYTF,TGTGCCAGCAGCTCTCCAGAAGGAACAGCTTACTATGGCTACACCTTC
-,TRBV13,-,TRBJ1-1,CASSLGRPNTEAFF,TGTGCCAGCAGCTTGGGCAGGCCGAACACTGAAGCTTTCTTT
TRBD2,TRBV2,-,TRBJ2-3,CASRPSGITDTQYF,TGTGCCAGCAGGCCTAGCGGGATCACAGATACGCAGTATTTT